These 27 T cell receptor beta chains were sequenced from one sample in a study of T cell repertoires in cytomegalovirus infection. TCRdb used MiXCR to reprocess the reads, holding one entry per CDR3 protein. The table lists a few hundred thousand distinct CDR3 sequences, about an eighth of them singletons. Input material: PBMCs. These receptors originate from a human donor in good health (CMV status not recorded). Some clones in this sample may be carry-over from other donors' samples.

This clonotype showed up just a few times. The V and J genes are TRBV23-1 and TRBJ2-1; D call uncertain. TRBV23-1 is flagged as an ORF with uncertain function. With 4 bases removed from V and 4 bases from J, the gap between germline ends came to 14 bases. The length of the CDR3 is 15 residues. The CDR3 is CASSRQPRGYNEQFF. The CDR3 DNA follows: TGCGCCAGCAGTCGGCAGCCCCGCGGATACAATGAGCAGTTCTTC.

This clonotype was counted ten times or more. The J gene is TRBJ2-3, the V gene TRBV7-9, with a weak D call TRBD2 (6 bases). There are 15 residues in the CDR3. CDR1 is SEHNR, CDR2 FQNEAQ, per germline (reference sequence). V was trimmed by 4 bases and J by 1 base, leaving 12 bases between them. Here the CDR3 DNA reads TGTGCCAGCAGCTCCGGGGTAGCGGGCACAGATACGCAGTATTTT. Its protein is CASSSGVAGTDTQYF.

Only a few counts were recorded for this clonotype. The gene calls are TRBV5-1 and TRBJ2-3; D ambiguous. V was shortened by 0 bases and J by 4 bases, with 6 bases between the two germline ends. Germline loops: CDR1 SGHRS, CDR2 YFSETQ. The CDR3 loop spans 13 amino acids. The DNA of the CDR3 is TGCGCCAGCAGCTTGGATACGTCAGATACGCAGTATTTT. Amino acids: CASSLDTSDTQYF. Using reference TRBV5-1 and TRBJ2-3 for the parts outside the CDR3, the full variable domain is KAGVTQTPRYLIKTRGQQVTLSCSPISGHRSVSWYQQTPGQGLQFLFEYFSETQRNKGNFPGRFSGRQFSNSRSEMNVSTLELGDSALYLCASSLDTSDTQYFGPGTRLTVL.

This clonotype was found many times. The V call is TRBV11-2, the J call TRBJ2-7, with D possibly being TRBD2 (5 bases). The length of the CDR3 is 13 residues. Trimming removed 5 bases at V and 6 bases at J, with 14 bases between. Per germline, CDR1 SGHAT and CDR2 FQNNGV. The CDR3 nucleotides read TGTGCCAGCAGCCCCCACGGAGGAGGCGAGCAGTACTTC. This translates into CASSPHGGGEQYF.

This clonotype was seen at least ten times. The chain joins TRBV12-3 or TRBV12-4 to TRBJ2-5, with TRBD2 matching over 13 bases. The ends lost 2 bases at V and 1 base at J; junction bases unmatched: 7. There are 18 residues in the CDR3. The CDR3: CASSLPLGLAGAQETQYF. CDR3 DNA sequence: TGTGCCAGCAGTTTACCCCTAGGACTAGCGGGGGCCCAAGAGACCCAGTACTTC.

This clonotype was seen repeatedly, ten times or more. This chain connects TRBV19 to TRBJ2-4; D might be TRBD2 (6 bases). Trimming shortened V by 0 bases and J by 0 bases, and 12 bases separated the two germline ends. Germline CDR1 is LNHDA and CDR2 is SQIVND (reference sequence). The CDR3 covers 17 residues. The CDR3 DNA reads TGTGCCAGTAGTATAGAGAAGGCCGGGAGAGCCAAAAACATTCAGTACTTC. Translated: CASSIEKAGRAKNIQYF.

At least ten counts were recorded for this clonotype. V is TRBV28 and J is TRBJ2-7, with TRBD1 identical over 8 bases. The CDR3 covers 15 residues. CDR1 is MDHEN and CDR2 is SYDVKM in the germline V gene. After removal of 6 bases from V and 4 bases from J, the junction contained 11 bases not matched to a gene. CDR3 amino acids: CASRAAGTGLYEQYF. CDR3 sequence (DNA): TGTGCCAGCAGAGCCGCCGGGACAGGTTTATACGAGCAGTACTTC.

V is TRBV7-3 and J is TRBJ2-1; TRBD1 or TRBD2 may be the D gene (5 bases each). The CDR3 sequence is 16 residues long. Germline CDR1 is SGHTA and CDR2 is FQGTGA. V gave up 1 base and J gave up 2 bases, with 12 bases separating them. CDR3 region: CASSLISGTTYNEQFF. The CDR3, as DNA: TGTGCCAGCAGCTTAATTTCCGGGACCACCTACAATGAGCAGTTCTTC.

This clonotype was seen a handful of times. The V gene is TRBV10-3, the J gene TRBJ1-2; D is possibly TRBD1 (5 bases). Germline V gives CDR1 ENHRY, CDR2 SYGVKD. The CDR3 has 15 residues. V was pared by 8 bases and J by 0 bases, with 16 bases between. DNA for the CDR3: TGTGCCATCGGGTTCGGCAGGGCTTCTAACTATGGCTACACCTTC. It specifies CAIGFGRASNYGYTF.

The sample holds one count of this clonotype. A read error may explain this, as a much larger clone is one base away. The chain recombines TRBV4-3 with TRBJ2-2, with a possible D match to TRBD2 (5 bases). The CDR3 is made up of 12 amino acids. Germline-derived CDR1 and CDR2 are LGHNA and YSLEER. CDR3: CASSHRSGELSF. CDR3 nucleotides: TGCGCCAGCAGCCACCGATCCGGGGAGCTGTCTTTT.

At least ten counts were recorded for this clonotype. The chain couples TRBV10-3 to TRBJ2-3; tentatively, D is TRBD2 (6 bases). Germline CDR1 reads ENHRY; CDR2 reads SYGVKD. Deletions cut 6 bases from V and 0 bases from J, with 16 bases between. The CDR3 consists of 16 residues. As DNA, the CDR3 is TGTGCCATCAGGGTGTGGTACCGGGGGAGCACAGATACGCAGTATTTT. Protein product: CAIRVWYRGSTDTQYF.

The chain has TRBV6-5 and TRBJ1-1, with a weak D call TRBD1 (5 bases). Germline values: CDR1 MNHEY, CDR2 SVGAGI. V lost 2 bases and J lost 3, with 16 bases in between. This CDR3 has 16 residues. The CDR3 loop is CASSYGAGSTYTEAFF. CDR3 in DNA: TGTGCCAGCAGTTACGGGGCAGGGTCTACGTACACTGAAGCTTTCTTT.

The sample holds many counts of this clonotype. The CDR3 sequence: CASSYYPDRGDEQFF. The CDR3 bases are TGTGCCAGCAGCTACTACCCGGACAGGGGGGATGAGCAGTTCTTC. The chain uses TRBV7-8 and TRBJ2-1, with TRBD1 identical over 10 bases. CDR1 is SGHVS and CDR2 is FQNEAQ in the germline V gene. Unmatched junction bases numbered 8, after V lost 4 bases and J lost 8 bases. This CDR3 contains 15 residues.

The chain employs TRBV7-3 and TRBJ2-1, with D possibly being TRBD2 (5 bases). The germline V gene encodes CDR1 SGHTA and CDR2 FQGTGA. Trimming stripped 0 bases from V and 9 bases from J, with 18 bases between. The CDR3 is made up of 16 amino acids. Here the CDR3 reads CASSLTTVRGGSEQFF. CDR3 bases: TGTGCCAGCAGCTTAACGACCGTTCGCGGTGGGAGTGAGCAGTTCTTC.

This clonotype was counted many times. The rearrangement joins TRBV9 to TRBJ2-7; tentative D call: TRBD2 (5 bases). Trimming removed 4 bases at V and 3 bases at J, with 11 bases between. Germline loops: CDR1 SGDLS, CDR2 YYNGEE. The CDR3 length is 13 residues. In DNA form, the CDR3 reads TGTGCCAGCAGCCCTACACTAGGCTACGAGCAGTACTTC. Encoded protein: CASSPTLGYEQYF. The full variable domain, with the rest looked up from reference TRBV9 and TRBJ2-7, is DSGVTQTPKHLITATGQRVTLRCSPRSGDLSVYWYQQSLDQGLQFLIQYYNGEERAKGNILERFSAQQFPDLHSELNLSSLELGDSALYFCASSPTLGYEQYFGPGTRLTVT.

This clonotype was recorded many times. The chain employs TRBV28 and TRBJ2-7, with 11 bases fitting TRBD1. The CDR3 has 17 amino acids. V gave up 2 bases and J gave up 6 bases; unmatched junction bases: 12. The germline CDR1 and CDR2 sequences are MDHEN and SYDVKM. CDR3 loop: CASSLASRGQGGLEQYF. The DNA of the CDR3 is TGTGCCAGCAGTTTAGCGTCCCGGGGACAGGGGGGCCTCGAGCAGTACTTC. Full variable domain (remainder filled in from reference TRBV28 and TRBJ2-7): DVKVTQSSRYLVKRTGEKVFLECVQDMDHENMFWYRQDPGLGLRLIYFSYDVKMKEKGDIPEGYSVSREKKERFSLILESASTNQTSMYLCASSLASRGQGGLEQYFGPGTRLTVT.

In its sample, this clonotype was seen a few times. The chain's CDR3 is CASSYSRGSQETQYF. The CDR3 DNA reads as TGTGCCAGCAGTTACTCGAGGGGGAGCCAAGAGACCCAGTACTTC. The V and J genes are TRBV6-6 and TRBJ2-5, with D possibly matching TRBD1 (6 bases). The germline V and J ends were trimmed by 0 bases and 1 base, with 9 bases remaining between them. The CDR3 contains 15 residues. Germline lookup yields CDR1 MNHNY and CDR2 SVGAGI (reference sequence).

V gene TRBV5-4 combines with J gene TRBJ2-7; 11 positions agree with TRBD2. The CDR3 runs to 17 residues. V was clipped by 4 bases and J by 2 bases; unmatched bases: 11. Germline CDR1 reads SGHNT; CDR2 reads YYREEE (reference sequence). The CDR3 DNA reads TGTGCCAGCAGCCCGGCTCCGGGACTAGCGGTTACCTACGAGCAGTACTTC. This codes for CASSPAPGLAVTYEQYF.

This clonotype occurred many times. The gene calls are TRBV4-2 and TRBJ1-1; perhaps TRBD1 as D (6 bases). V lost 4 bases and J 0 bases, leaving 12 bases between the germline ends. The CDR3 consists of 15 residues. Looked up from germline, CDR1 is LGHNA and CDR2 is YNFKEQ. Here the CDR3 reads CASSRGQKMNTEAFF. As DNA, the CDR3 is TGTGCCAGCAGCCGAGGACAGAAAATGAACACTGAAGCTTTCTTT.

In its sample, this clonotype was seen many times. V gene TRBV5-1 combines with J gene TRBJ2-6; D is perhaps TRBD2 (5 bases). CDR1 is SGHRS, CDR2 YFSETQ, per germline. The CDR3 is 18 amino acids. V lost 2 bases and J lost 0, with 15 bases in between. The chain's CDR3 is CASSFEGGGSSGANVLTF. Written as DNA, the CDR3 is TGCGCCAGCAGCTTTGAAGGAGGTGGGAGCTCTGGGGCCAACGTCCTGACTTTC.

This clonotype was observed a few times. The chain carries TRBV7-9 and TRBJ1-5, with D possibly TRBD1 on 5 matching bases. The CDR3 totals 16 residues. Trimming shortened V by 5 bases and J by 6 bases, and 20 bases separated the two germline ends. Per germline, CDR1 SEHNR and CDR2 FQNEAQ (reference sequence). CDR3 protein: CASSQASGTNFQPQHF. The CDR3 bases are TGTGCCAGCAGCCAAGCTTCCGGGACGAATTTTCAGCCCCAGCATTTT.

This clonotype came up a few times. This chain connects TRBV5-1 to TRBJ1-2; D perhaps matches TRBD1 (6 bases). This CDR3 has 15 residues. The germline gives CDR1 SGHRS, CDR2 YFSETQ. V was trimmed by 6 bases and J by 1 base, leaving 16 bases between them. The CDR3 reads CASTGRGGYNYGYTF. The CDR3 bases are TGCGCCAGCACGGGCAGGGGAGGATATAACTATGGCTACACCTTC.

The CDR3 bases are TGTGCCAGCAGTTACGGGACAGGGGGAGGCACTGAAGCTTTCTTT. This gives the protein CASSYGTGGGTEAFF. The rearrangement links TRBV6-1 to TRBJ1-1; 11 nucleotides align to TRBD1. The V segment lost 5 bases and the J segment 4 bases; nucleotides outside the gene matches: 6. Germline CDR1 reads MNHNS; CDR2 reads SASEGT. There are 15 residues in the CDR3.

This clonotype was seen repeatedly, ten times or more. The gene calls are TRBV7-6 and TRBJ1-1; a weak D match, TRBD1 (5 bases). Trimming took 1 base from V and 2 from J, leaving 11 bases between them. Germline CDR1 reads SGHVS; CDR2 reads FNYEAQ. This CDR3 is 15 amino acids long. CDR3 protein: CASSLGSGPNTEAFF. For the CDR3, the DNA is TGTGCCAGCAGCTTAGGTTCAGGGCCCAACACTGAAGCTTTCTTT.

In its sample, this clonotype was seen many times. This sequence joins TRBV28 and TRBJ1-5, with D perhaps TRBD1 (6 bases). The CDR3 has 14 amino acids. V was pared by 10 bases and J by 6 bases, with 19 bases between. Germline V gene sequence: CDR1 MDHEN, CDR2 SYDVKM. The DNA of the CDR3 is TGTGCCACCCAAGGAGGGCAGGGGAGTCAGCCCCAGCATTTT. This encodes CATQGGQGSQPQHF.

The CDR3 here is CASSQADGDYGYTF. CDR3 DNA sequence: TGCGCCAGCAGCCAAGCGGACGGAGACTATGGCTACACCTTC. The chain uses TRBV4-3 and TRBJ1-2; D is uncertain. CDR1 is LGHNA, CDR2 YSLEER, per germline. The CDR3 has 14 amino acids. Trimming shortened V by 1 base and J by 3 bases, and 9 bases separated the two germline ends.

This clonotype was seen repeatedly, ten times or more. This chain joins TRBV7-9 and TRBJ1-2, with 7 bases fitting TRBD1. This CDR3 comprises 14 residues. Germline CDR1 is SEHNR and CDR2 is FQNEAQ (reference sequence). Trimming at V came to 5 bases and at J to 6 bases, leaving 9 bases not matched to a gene. CDR3 DNA: TGTGCCAGCAGCACCCAGCTAGGGGGCAATGGCTACACCTTC. Residues: CASSTQLGGNGYTF.